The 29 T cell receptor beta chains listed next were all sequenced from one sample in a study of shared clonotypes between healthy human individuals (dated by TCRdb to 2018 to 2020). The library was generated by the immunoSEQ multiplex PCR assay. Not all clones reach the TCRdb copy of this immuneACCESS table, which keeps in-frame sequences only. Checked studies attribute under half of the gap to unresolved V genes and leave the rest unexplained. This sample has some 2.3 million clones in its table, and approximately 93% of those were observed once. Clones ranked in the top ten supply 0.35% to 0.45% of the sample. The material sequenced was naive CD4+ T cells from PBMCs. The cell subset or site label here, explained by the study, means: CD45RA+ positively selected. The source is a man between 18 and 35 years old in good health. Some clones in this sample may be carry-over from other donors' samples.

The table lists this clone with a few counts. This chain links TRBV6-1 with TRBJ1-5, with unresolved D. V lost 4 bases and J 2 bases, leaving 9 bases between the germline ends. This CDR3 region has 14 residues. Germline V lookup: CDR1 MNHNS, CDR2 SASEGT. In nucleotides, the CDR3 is TGTGCCAGCAGTGTGCGTCCTGGCAATCAGCCCCAGCATTTT. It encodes CASSVRPGNQPQHF.

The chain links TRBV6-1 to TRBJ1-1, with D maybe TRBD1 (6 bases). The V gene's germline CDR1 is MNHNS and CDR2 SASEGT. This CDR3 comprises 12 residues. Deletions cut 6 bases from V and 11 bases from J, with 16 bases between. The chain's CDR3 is CASSLGQGDAFF. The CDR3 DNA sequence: TGTGCCAGCAGCCTGGGACAAGGCGATGCTTTCTTT.

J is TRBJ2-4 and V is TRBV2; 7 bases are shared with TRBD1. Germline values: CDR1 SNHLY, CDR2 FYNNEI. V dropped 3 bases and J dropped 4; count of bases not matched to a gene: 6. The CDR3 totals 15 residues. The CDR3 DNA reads TGTGCCAGCAGTGAGGTACGGGACAGTAAAAACATTCAGTACTTC. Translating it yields CASSEVRDSKNIQYF. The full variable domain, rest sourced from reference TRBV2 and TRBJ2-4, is EPEVTQTPSHQVTQMGQEVILRCVPISNHLYFYWYRQILGQKVEFLVSFYNNEISEKSEIFDDQFSVERPDGSNFTLKIRSTKLEDSAMYFCASSEVRDSKNIQYFGAGTRLSVL.

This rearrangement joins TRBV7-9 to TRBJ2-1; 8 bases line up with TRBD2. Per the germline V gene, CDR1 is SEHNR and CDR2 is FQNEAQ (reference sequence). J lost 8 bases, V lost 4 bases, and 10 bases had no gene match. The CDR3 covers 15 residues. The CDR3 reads CASSSLGGRYHEQFF. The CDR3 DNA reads TGTGCCAGCAGCTCCTTGGGCGGGAGGTACCATGAGCAGTTCTTC. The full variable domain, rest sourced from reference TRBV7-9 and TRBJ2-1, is DTGVSQNPRHKITKRGQNVTFRCDPISEHNRLYWYRQTLGQGPEFLTYFQNEAQLEKSRLLSDRFSAERPKGSFSTLEIQRTEQGDSAMYLCASSSLGGRYHEQFFGPGTRLTVL.

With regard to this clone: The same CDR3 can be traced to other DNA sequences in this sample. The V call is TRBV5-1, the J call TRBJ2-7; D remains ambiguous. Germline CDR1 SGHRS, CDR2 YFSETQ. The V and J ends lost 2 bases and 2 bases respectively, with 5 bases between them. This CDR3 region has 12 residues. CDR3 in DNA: TGCGCCAGCAGCTTAGGTGCCTACGAGCAGTACTTC. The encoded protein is CASSLGAYEQYF.

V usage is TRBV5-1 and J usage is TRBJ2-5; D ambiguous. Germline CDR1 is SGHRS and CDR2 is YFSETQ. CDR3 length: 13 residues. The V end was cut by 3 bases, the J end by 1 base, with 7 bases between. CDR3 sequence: CASSWSPQETQYF. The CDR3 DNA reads TGCGCCAGCAGCTGGTCACCCCAAGAGACCCAGTACTTC.

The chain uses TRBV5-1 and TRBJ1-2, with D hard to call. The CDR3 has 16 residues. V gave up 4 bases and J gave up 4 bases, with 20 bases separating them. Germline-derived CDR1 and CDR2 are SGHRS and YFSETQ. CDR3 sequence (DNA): TGCGCCAGCAGCCTGACAACACACGGGGTTGGCTATGGCTACACCTTC. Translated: CASSLTTHGVGYGYTF.

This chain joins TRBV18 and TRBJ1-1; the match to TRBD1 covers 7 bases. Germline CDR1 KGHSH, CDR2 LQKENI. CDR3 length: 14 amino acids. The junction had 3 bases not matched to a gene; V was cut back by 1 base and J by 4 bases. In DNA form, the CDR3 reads TGTGCCAGCTCACCACAGGGGGCAGGCACTGAAGCTTTCTTT. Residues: CASSPQGAGTEAFF.

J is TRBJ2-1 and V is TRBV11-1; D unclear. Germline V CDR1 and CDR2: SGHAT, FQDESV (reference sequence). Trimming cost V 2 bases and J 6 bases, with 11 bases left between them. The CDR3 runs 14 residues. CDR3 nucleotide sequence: TGTGCCAGCAGCTTACAACGTAAGGGCAATGAGCAGTTCTTC. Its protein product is CASSLQRKGNEQFF. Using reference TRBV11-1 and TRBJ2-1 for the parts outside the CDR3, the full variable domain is EAEVAQSPRYKITEKSQAVAFWCDPISGHATLYWYRQILGQGPELLVQFQDESVVDDSQLPKDRFSAERLKGVDSTLKIQPAELGDSAMYLCASSLQRKGNEQFFGPGTRLTVL.

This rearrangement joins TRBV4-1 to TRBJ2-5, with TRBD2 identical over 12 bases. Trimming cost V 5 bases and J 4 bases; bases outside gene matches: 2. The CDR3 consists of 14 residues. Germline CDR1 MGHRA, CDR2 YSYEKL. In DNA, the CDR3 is TGCGCCAGCAGCAGGGGACTAGCGGGAGAGACCCAGTACTTC. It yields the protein CASSRGLAGETQYF.

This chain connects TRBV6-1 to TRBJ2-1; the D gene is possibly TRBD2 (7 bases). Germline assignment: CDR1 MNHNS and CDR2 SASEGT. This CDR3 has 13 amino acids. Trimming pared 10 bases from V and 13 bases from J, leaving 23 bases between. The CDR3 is CATTKGGPYYQFF. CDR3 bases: TGTGCCACCACAAAGGGGGGGCCATACTACCAGTTCTTC.

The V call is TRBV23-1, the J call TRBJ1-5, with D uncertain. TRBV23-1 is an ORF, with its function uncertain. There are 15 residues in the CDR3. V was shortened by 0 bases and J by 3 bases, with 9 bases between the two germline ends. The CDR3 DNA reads TGCGCCAGCAGTCAATCAGGACGGACCAATCAGCCCCAGCATTTT. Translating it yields CASSQSGRTNQPQHF.

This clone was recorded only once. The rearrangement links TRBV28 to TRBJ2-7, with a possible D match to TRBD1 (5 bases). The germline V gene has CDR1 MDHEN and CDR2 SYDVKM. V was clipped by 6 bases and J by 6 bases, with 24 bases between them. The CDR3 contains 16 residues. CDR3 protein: CASRASPRAEYGEQYF. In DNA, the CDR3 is TGTGCCAGCAGAGCCTCCCCCAGGGCCGAATATGGCGAGCAGTACTTC.

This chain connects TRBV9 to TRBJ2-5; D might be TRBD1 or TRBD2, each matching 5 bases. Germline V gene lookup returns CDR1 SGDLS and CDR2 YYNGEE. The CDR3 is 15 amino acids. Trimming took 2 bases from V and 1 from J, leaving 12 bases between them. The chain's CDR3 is CASSVGTTPQETQYF. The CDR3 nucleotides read TGTGCCAGCAGCGTTGGGACGACTCCCCAAGAGACCCAGTACTTC. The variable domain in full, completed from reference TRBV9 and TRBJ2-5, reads DSGVTQTPKHLITATGQRVTLRCSPRSGDLSVYWYQQSLDQGLQFLIQYYNGEERAKGNILERFSAQQFPDLHSELNLSSLELGDSALYFCASSVGTTPQETQYFGPGTRLLVL.

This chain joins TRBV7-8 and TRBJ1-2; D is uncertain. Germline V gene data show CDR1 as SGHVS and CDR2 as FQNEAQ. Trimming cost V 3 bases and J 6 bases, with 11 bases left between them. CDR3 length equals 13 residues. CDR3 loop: CASSFSSHDGYTF. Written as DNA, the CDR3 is TGTGCCAGCAGCTTCAGCAGCCATGATGGCTACACCTTC.

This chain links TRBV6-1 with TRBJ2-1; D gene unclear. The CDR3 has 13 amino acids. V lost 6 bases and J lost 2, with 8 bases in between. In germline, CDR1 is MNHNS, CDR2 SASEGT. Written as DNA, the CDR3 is TGTGCCAGCAGGGGCGGAGCCTACAATGAGCAGTTCTTC. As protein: CASRGGAYNEQFF.

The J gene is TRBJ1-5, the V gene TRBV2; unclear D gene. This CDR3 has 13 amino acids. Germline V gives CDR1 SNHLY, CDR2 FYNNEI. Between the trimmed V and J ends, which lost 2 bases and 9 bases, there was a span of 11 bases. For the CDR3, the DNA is TGTGCCAGCAGTGAACGTGAAATGGGGCCCCAGCATTTT. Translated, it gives CASSEREMGPQHF. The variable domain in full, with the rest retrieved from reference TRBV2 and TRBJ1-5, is EPEVTQTPSHQVTQMGQEVILRCVPISNHLYFYWYRQILGQKVEFLVSFYNNEISEKSEIFDDQFSVERPDGSNFTLKIRSTKLEDSAMYFCASSEREMGPQHFGDGTRLSIL.

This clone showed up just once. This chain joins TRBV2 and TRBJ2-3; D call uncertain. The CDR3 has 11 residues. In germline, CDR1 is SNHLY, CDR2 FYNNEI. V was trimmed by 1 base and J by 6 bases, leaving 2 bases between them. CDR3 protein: CASSEEDTQYF. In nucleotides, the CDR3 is TGTGCCAGCAGTGAAGAGGATACGCAGTATTTT.

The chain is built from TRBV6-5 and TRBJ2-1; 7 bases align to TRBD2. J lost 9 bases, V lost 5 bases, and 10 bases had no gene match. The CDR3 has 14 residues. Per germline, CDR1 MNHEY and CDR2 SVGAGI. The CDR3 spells CASSPRGEVGEQFF. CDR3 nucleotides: TGTGCCAGCAGTCCCCGGGGGGAGGTGGGTGAGCAGTTCTTC.

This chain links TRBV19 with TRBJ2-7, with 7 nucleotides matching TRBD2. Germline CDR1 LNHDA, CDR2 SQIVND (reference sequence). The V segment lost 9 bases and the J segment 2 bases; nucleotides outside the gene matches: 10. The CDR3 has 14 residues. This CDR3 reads CASTYGGGPYEQYF. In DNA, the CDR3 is TGTGCCAGCACATATGGGGGAGGGCCCTACGAGCAGTACTTC.

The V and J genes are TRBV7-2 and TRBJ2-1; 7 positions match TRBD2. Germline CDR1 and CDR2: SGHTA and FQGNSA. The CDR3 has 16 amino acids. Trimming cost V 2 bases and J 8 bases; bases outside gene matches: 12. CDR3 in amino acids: CASSLPPGGGLDEQFF. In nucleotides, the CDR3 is TGTGCCAGCAGCTTACCCCCCGGGGGAGGGCTTGATGAGCAGTTCTTC.

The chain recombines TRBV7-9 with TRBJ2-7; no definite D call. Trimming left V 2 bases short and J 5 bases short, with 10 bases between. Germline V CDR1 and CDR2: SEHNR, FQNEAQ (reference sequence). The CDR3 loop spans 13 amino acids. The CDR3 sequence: CASSLWGINEQYF. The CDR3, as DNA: TGTGCCAGCAGCTTATGGGGTATCAACGAGCAGTACTTC.

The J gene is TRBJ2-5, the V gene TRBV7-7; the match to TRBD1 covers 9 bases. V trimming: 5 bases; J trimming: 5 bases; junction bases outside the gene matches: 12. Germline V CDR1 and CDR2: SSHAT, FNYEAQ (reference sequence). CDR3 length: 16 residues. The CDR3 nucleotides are TGTGCCAGCAGCCGCTACGCGGGACAGGGTACGGAGACCCAGTACTTC. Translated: CASSRYAGQGTETQYF.

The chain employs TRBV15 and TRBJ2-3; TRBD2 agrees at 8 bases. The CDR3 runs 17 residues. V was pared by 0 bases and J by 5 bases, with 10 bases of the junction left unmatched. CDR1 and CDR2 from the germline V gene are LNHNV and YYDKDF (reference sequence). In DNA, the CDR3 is TGTGCCACCAGCAGAGATCTGGCCGGGAGGGCCGGAGATACGCAGTATTTT. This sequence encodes CATSRDLAGRAGDTQYF.

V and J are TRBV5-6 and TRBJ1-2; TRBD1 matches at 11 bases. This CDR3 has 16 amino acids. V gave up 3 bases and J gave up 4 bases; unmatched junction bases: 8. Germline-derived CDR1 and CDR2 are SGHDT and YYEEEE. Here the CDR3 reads CASSWTGGGLSYGYTF. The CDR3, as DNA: TGTGCCAGCAGCTGGACAGGGGGCGGGTTGAGCTATGGCTACACCTTC.

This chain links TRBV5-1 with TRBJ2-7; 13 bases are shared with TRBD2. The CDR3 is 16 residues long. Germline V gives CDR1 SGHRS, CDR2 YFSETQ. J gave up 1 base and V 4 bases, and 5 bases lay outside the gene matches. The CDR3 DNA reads TGCGCCAGCAGCATAGGGACTAGCGGGGATTCCTACGAGCAGTACTTC. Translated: CASSIGTSGDSYEQYF.

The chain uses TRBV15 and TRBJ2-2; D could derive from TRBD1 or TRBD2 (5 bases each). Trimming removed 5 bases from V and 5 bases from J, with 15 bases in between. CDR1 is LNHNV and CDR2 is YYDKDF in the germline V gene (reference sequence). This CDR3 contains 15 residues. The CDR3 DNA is TGTGCCACCAGCTTGGGACGGCCAAGGACCGGGGAGCTGTTTTTT. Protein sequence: CATSLGRPRTGELFF.

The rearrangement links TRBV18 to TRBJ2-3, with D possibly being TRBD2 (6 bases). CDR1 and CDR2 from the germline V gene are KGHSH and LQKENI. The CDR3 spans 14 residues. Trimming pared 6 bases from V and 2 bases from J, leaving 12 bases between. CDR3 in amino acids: CASSAEGYTDTQYF. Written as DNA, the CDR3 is TGTGCCAGCTCGGCGGAGGGGTACACAGATACGCAGTATTTT.

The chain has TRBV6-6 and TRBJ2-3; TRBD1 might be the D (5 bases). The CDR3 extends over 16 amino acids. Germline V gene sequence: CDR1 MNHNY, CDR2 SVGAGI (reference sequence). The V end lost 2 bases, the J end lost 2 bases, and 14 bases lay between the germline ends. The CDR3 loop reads CASSYPLWGHTDTQYF. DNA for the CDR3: TGTGCCAGCAGTTACCCCCTCTGGGGCCACACAGATACGCAGTATTTT.